This T cell receptor (beta chain) was captured in a study of shared T cell receptors in the human thymus (dated by TCRdb to the early 2020s). The study in broad terms: The study investigated the way shared, self-reactive T-cell receptor alpha chains are produced in the human thymus.

Receptor amplification or capture employed the immunoSEQ multiplex PCR assay. In TCRdb, the immuneACCESS table is reduced to in-frame sequences with V and J assigned. These tables do not hold every clone; where another copy was compared, an unresolved V gene accounts for under half, and the others remain unexplained. For this sample there are more than 550,000 clones; more than 75% appear just once. Under 0.01% of the sample comes from the top ten. From the cysteine through the phenylalanine, the CDR3 covers 15 amino acids. The read is trimmed to its CDR3 DNA, 45 bases read in frame from base 1. Per the germline V gene, SGHRS is the CDR1 and YFSETQ is the CDR2. V is pruned by 3 bases and J by 8 bases, leaving 3 bases of the junction without a gene match. A remark on this clone: The target of this receptor is not known. Within one base of it there is no much larger clone, and no base qualities were kept.

This sample also belongs to another study, concerning human thymus T cells. As the second publication notes: In Finland, the donors were immunologically healthy infants who were having open corrective cardiac surgery for congenital heart defects. The thymus tissue came from surgical resects taken out during corrective cardiac surgery. Biased V and J gene segment usage appeared to be present in both thymic and peripheral blood repertoires. The related research found that thymic TCR repertoires overlapped highly between unrelated individuals. The study used roughly eight infant thymus samples plus four related peripheral blood samples to characterize TCR alpha and beta repertoires. The cohort included several male and two female infants, with donor ages spanning 7 to 244 days. Thymocytes were freed from the tissue by mechanical means and kept at -70 degrees C as pellets of roughly 9.5-31 million cells. Genomic DNA was extracted from frozen cell pellets with a QIAsymphony instrument. The immunoSEQ multiplex PCR assay was used to amplify the TCRB and TCRAD loci from a standardized amount of quality-controlled genomic DNA. The amplicons spanned the V(D)J region and were long enough to cover the CDR3 and allow V and J genes to be identified. The commercial immunoSEQ service was used to sequence amplicons on an Illumina platform. Corrections for primer bias and sequencing errors followed previously described methods, while TCRAD and TCRB definitions were based on the IMGT database. Repertoires were analysed with immunoSEQ Analyzer 3.0 and VDJTools, covering basic statistics, V/J segment usage, diversity estimates, rarefaction and pairwise overlap. Chao1, ChaoE, Efron-Thisted, Shannon and inverse Simpson indices were used to estimate diversity, which was also estimated on datasets down-sampled to the smallest sample. Repertoire overlap used strict matching of CDR3 nucleotide sequence, V gene and J gene, with Jaccard-based multidimensional scaling clustering. On average, thymus samples gave about 810,000 unique TCRB clonotypes, whereas blood samples gave about 84,000.

The chain links TRBV5-1 with TRBJ2-1; 15 junctional bases match TRBD2. This sequence originates from a boy under two years old with a congenital heart defect. Donor details come from another sample of the same person, matched by shared clones. The sample was thymocytes. In nucleotide form, the sequence is TGCGCCAGCAGCTGGGGACTAGCGGGGGGCGATGAGCAGTTCTTC. Its amino acids are CASSWGLAGGDEQFF. The reference TRBV5-1 and TRBJ2-1 proteins fill in what lies around the CDR3, so the full variable domain reads KAGVTQTPRYLIKTRGQQVTLSCSPISGHRSVSWYQQTPGQGLQFLFEYFSETQRNKGNFPGRFSGRQFSNSRSEMNVSTLELGDSALYLCASSWGLAGGDEQFFGPGTRLTVL.